This T cell receptor beta chain was captured in a study of T cells after yellow fever vaccination. On the study more broadly: Low-cell-number fractions underwent preparation using SMART-Seq v4 Ultra Low Input.

In this sample, this clonotype turned up many times. TCRdb reanalysed the 5' RACE reads using MiXCR and keeps one entry per CDR3 protein. The repertoire holds about 310,000 distinct CDR3 sequences, with roughly 3.5% as singletons. J was trimmed by 5 bases and V by 6 bases; bases with no gene match: 24. Germline loops: CDR1 KGHDR, CDR2 SFDVKD. The length of the CDR3 is 20 residues. This rearrangement joins TRBV24-1 to TRBJ2-5, with 9 bases matching TRBD2. This TCR was sampled from a man aged 18-30 years who received the YFV17D yellow fever vaccine. The material was PBMCs, obtained on the day of the yellow fever booster vaccination. The CDR3 DNA sequence: TGTGCCACCAGTCCCCGCGTGGAGGTCGCGGGGGGGACTCACCTGGAGACCCAGTACTTC. Amino acids: CATSPRVEVAGGTHLETQYF.